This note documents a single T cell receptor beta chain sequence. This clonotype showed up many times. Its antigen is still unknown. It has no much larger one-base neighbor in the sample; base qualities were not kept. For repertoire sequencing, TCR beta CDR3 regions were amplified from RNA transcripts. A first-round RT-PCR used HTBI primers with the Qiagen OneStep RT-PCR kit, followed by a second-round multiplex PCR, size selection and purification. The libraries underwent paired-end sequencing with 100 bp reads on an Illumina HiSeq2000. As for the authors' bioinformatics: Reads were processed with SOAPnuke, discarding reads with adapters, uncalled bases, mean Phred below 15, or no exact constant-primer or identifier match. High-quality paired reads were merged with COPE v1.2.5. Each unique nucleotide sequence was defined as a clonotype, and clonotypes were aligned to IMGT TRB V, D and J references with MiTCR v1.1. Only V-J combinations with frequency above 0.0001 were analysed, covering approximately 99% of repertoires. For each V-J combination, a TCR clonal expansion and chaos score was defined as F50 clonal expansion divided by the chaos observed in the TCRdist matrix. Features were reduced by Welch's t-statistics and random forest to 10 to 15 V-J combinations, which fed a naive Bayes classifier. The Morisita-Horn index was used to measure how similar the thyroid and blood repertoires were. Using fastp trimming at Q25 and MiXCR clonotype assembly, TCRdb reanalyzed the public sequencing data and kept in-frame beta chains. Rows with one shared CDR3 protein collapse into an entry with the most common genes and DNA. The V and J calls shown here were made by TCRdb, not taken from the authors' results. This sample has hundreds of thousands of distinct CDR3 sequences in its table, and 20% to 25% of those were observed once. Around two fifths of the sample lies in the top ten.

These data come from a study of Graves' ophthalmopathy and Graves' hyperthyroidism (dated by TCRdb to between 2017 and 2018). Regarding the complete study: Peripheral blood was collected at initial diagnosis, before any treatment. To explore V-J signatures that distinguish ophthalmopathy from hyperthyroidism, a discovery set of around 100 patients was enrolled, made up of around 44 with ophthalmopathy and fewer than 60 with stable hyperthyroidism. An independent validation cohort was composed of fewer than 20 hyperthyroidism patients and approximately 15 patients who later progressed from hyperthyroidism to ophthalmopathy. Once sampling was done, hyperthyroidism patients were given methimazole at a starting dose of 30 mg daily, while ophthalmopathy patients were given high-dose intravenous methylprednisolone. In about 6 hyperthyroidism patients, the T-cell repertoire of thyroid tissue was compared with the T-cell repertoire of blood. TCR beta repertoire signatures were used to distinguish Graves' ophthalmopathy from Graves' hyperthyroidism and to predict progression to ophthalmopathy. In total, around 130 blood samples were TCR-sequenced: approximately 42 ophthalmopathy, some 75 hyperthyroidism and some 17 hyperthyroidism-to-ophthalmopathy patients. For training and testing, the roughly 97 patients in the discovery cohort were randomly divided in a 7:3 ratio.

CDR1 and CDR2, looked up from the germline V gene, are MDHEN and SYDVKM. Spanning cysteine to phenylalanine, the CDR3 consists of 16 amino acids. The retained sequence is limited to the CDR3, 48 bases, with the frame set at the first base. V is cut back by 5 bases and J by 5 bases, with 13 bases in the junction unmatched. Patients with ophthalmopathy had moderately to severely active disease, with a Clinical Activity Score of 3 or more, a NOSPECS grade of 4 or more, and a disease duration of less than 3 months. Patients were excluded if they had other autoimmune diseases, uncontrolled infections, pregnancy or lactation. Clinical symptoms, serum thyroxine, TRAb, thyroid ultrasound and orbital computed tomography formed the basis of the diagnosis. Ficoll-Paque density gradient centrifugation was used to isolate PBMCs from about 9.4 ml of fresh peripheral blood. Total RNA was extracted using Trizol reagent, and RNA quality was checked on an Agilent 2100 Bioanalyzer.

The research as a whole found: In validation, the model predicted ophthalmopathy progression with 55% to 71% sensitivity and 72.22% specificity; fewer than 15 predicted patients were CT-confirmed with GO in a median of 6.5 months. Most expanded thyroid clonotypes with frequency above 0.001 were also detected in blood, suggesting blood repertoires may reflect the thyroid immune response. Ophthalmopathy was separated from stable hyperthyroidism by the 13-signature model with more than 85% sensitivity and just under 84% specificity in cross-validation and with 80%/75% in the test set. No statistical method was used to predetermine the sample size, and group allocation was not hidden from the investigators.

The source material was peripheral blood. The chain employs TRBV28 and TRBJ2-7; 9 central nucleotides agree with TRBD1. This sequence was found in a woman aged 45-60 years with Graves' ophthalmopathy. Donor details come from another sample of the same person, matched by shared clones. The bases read TGTGCCAGCAGTGGATCGCCGGGACAGGGCTTACACGAGCAGTACTTC. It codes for CASSGSPGQGLHEQYF. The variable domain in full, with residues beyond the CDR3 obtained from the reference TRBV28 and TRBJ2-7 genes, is DVKVTQSSRYLVKRTGEKVFLECVQDMDHENMFWYRQDPGLGLRLIYFSYDVKMKEKGDIPEGYSVSREKKERFSLILESASTNQTSMYLCASSGSPGQGLHEQYFGPGTRLTVT.